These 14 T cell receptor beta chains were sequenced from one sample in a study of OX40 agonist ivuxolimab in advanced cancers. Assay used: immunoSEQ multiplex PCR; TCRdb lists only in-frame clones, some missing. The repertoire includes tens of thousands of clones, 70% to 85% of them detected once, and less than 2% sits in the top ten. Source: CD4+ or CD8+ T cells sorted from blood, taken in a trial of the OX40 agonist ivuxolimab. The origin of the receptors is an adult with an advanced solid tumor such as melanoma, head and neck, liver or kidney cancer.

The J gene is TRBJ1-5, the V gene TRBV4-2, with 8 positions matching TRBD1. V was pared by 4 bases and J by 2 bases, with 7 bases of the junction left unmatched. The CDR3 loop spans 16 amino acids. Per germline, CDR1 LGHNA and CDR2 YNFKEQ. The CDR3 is CASSRDRGGGNQPQHF. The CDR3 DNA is TGTGCCAGCAGCCGCGACAGGGGAGGGGGCAATCAGCCCCAGCATTTT.

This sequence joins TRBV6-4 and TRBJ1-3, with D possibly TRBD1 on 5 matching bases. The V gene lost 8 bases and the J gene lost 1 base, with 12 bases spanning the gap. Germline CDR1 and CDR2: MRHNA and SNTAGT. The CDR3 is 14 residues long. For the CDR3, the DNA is TGTGCCAGCGGGGGGGGTTTGTCTGGAAACACCATATATTTT. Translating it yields CASGGGLSGNTIYF.

CDR3 sequence (DNA): TGCGCCAGCAGCCAAGATGGAGCGGACCCTTACACAGATACGCAGTATTTT. It translates to CASSQDGADPYTDTQYF. The chain is built from TRBV4-1 and TRBJ2-3, with D perhaps TRBD2 (5 bases). CDR3 length: 17 residues. Trimming shortened V by 0 bases and J by 2 bases, and 15 bases separated the two germline ends. CDR1 is MGHRA and CDR2 is YSYEKL in the germline V gene.

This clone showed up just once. CDR3: CASSLAGRRTANYGYTF. The CDR3 region has the DNA TGTGCCAGCAGCTTAGCAGGGCGCAGGACTGCTAACTATGGCTACACCTTC. V and J are TRBV11-2 and TRBJ1-2; D might be TRBD1 (5 bases). Deletions cut 1 base from V and 0 bases from J, with 15 bases between. Per germline, CDR1 SGHAT and CDR2 FQNNGV. The length of the CDR3 is 17 residues. The complete variable domain, with remaining parts taken from reference TRBV11-2 and TRBJ1-2, reads EAGVAQSPRYKIIEKRQSVAFWCNPISGHATLYWYQQILGQGPKLLIQFQNNGVVDDSQLPKDRFSAERLKGVDSTLKIQPAKLEDSAVYLCASSLAGRRTANYGYTFGSGTRLTVV.

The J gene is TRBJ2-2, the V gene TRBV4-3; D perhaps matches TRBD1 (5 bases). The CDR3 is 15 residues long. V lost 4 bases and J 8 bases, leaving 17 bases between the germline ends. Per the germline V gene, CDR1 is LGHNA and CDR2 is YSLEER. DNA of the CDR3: TGCGCCAGCAGCCCGGCGAGCAGGGCAGTAGGGGAGCTGTTTTTT. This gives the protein CASSPASRAVGELFF.

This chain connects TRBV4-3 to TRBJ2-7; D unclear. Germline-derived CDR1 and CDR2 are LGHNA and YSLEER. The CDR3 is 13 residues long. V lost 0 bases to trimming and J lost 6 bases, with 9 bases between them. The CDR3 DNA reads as TGCGCCAGCAGCCAAGATGGTGGTGGCGAGCAGTACTTC. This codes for CASSQDGGGEQYF.

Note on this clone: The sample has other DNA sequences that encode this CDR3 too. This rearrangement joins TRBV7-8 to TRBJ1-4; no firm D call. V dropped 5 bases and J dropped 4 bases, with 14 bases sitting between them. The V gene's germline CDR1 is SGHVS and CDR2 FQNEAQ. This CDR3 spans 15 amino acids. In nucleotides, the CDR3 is TGTGCCAGCAGCCCGAGTGTAGGGCTTAATGAAAAACTGTTTTTT. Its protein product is CASSPSVGLNEKLFF.

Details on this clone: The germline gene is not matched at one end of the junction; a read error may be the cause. The CDR3, as DNA: TGCGCCAGCAGTTTGGACGGACAGGGGGGAAACACCATATATTTT. Encoded protein: CASSLDGQGGNTIYF. The chain couples TRBV5-1 to TRBJ1-3; 9 bases line up with TRBD1. Germline-derived CDR1 and CDR2 are SGHRS and YFSETQ. There are 15 residues in the CDR3.

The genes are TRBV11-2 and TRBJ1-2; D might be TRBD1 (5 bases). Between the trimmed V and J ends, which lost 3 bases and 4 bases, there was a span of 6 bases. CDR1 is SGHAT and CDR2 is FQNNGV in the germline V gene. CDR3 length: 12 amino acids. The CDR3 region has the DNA TGTGCCAGCAGCTTGGACACCTATGGCTACACCTTC. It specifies CASSLDTYGYTF.

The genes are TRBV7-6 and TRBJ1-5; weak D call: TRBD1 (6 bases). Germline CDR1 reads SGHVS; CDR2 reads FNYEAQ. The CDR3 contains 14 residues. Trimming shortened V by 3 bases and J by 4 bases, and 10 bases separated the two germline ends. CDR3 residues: CASSFGRGNQPQHF. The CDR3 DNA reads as TGTGCCAGCAGCTTTGGCAGGGGTAATCAGCCCCAGCATTTT.

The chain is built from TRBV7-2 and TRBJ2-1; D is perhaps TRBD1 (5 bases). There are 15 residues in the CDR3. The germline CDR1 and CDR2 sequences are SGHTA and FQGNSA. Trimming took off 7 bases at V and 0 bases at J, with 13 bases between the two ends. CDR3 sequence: CASTETVSSYNEQFF. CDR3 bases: TGTGCCAGCACGGAGACAGTTAGCTCCTACAATGAGCAGTTCTTC.

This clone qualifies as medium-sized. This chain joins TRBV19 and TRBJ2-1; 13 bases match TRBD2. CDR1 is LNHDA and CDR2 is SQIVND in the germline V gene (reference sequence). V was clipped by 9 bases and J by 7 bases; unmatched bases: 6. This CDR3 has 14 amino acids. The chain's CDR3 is CASAVGLAGNEQFF. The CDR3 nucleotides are TGTGCCAGCGCGGTGGGACTAGCGGGGAATGAGCAGTTCTTC.

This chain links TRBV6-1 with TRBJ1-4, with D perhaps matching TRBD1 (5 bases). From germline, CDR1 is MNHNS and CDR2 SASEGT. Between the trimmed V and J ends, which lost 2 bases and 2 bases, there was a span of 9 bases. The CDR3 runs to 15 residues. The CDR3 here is CASSEMWGTNEKLFF. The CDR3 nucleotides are TGTGCCAGCAGTGAAATGTGGGGGACTAATGAAAAACTGTTTTTT.

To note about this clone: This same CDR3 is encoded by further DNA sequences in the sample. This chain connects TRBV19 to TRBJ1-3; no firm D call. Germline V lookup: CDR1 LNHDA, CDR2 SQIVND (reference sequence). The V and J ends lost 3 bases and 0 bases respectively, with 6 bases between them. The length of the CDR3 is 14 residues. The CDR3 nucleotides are TGTGCCAGTAGTATTGGGCGCTCTGGAAACACCATATATTTT. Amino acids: CASSIGRSGNTIYF.